These 13 T cell receptor beta chains were sequenced from one sample in a study of blood T cell repertoires in COVID-19. Generated by immunoSEQ multiplex PCR, the TCRdb table keeps only in-frame clones and is missing some. The repertoire holds fewer than 200,000 clones, with about 87% as singletons. The sample comprised peripheral blood. The receptors originated from a man aged 40-55 years with active or convalescent COVID-19.

The genes are TRBV18 and TRBJ1-5; TRBD1 aligns across 7 bases. Germline lookup yields CDR1 KGHSH and CDR2 LQKENI. Trimming took 2 bases from V and 6 from J; bases not matched to a gene: 7. The CDR3 is 15 residues long. The CDR3 spells CASSPSTGNGQPQHF. CDR3 coding DNA: TGTGCCAGCTCACCATCGACAGGGAATGGTCAGCCCCAGCATTTT.

The chain has TRBV4-3 and TRBJ2-5; 9 nucleotides align to TRBD1. CDR3 length: 15 amino acids. In germline, CDR1 is LGHNA, CDR2 YSLEER. V dropped 1 base and J dropped 5; count of bases not matched to a gene: 5. This chain's CDR3 is CASSQVDRGMETQYF. The CDR3 coding sequence is TGCGCCAGCAGCCAAGTTGACAGGGGGATGGAGACCCAGTACTTC.

J is TRBJ1-2 and V is TRBV6-6; D possibly corresponds to TRBD1 (5 bases). Germline assignment: CDR1 MNHNY and CDR2 SVGAGI (reference sequence). The CDR3 loop spans 15 amino acids. Trimming pared 6 bases from V and 2 bases from J, leaving 16 bases between. As DNA, the CDR3 is TGTGCCAGCAGACCTGTAGGACACGAAAACTATGGCTACACCTTC. It yields the protein CASRPVGHENYGYTF.

The chain links TRBV11-2 to TRBJ2-7, with 7 nucleotides matching TRBD1. The ends lost 1 base at V and 3 bases at J; junction bases unmatched: 3. CDR3 length: 14 amino acids. Germline loops: CDR1 SGHAT, CDR2 FQNNGV. The CDR3 coding sequence is TGTGCCAGCAGCTTAGCACAGGGGTACTACGAGCAGTACTTC. This sequence encodes CASSLAQGYYEQYF.

V gene TRBV11-2 combines with J gene TRBJ2-1; maybe TRBD2 (6 bases). Trimming removed 1 base at V and 9 bases at J, with 10 bases between. Germline loops: CDR1 SGHAT, CDR2 FQNNGV. The CDR3 has 13 residues. CDR3 sequence: CASSLARGTEQFF. The CDR3 nucleotides are TGTGCCAGCAGCTTAGCGCGGGGTACTGAGCAGTTCTTC.

The chain links TRBV27 to TRBJ2-3; 12 bases match TRBD2. Germline values: CDR1 MNHEY, CDR2 SMNVEV (reference sequence). CDR3 length equals 15 residues. V dropped 4 bases and J dropped 6; count of bases not matched to a gene: 5. CDR3 sequence reads: CASSSWTSGVDTQYF. CDR3 nucleotides: TGTGCCAGCAGTTCCTGGACTAGCGGGGTGGATACGCAGTATTTT.

The CDR3 bases are TGTGCCAGCAGCCTTAACAGGGCCGGAGGCTACACCTTC. It encodes CASSLNRAGGYTF. V usage is TRBV5-6 and J usage is TRBJ1-2; D may be TRBD1 (6 bases). The V end lost 4 bases, the J end lost 8 bases, and 15 bases lay between the germline ends. In germline, CDR1 is SGHDT, CDR2 YYEEEE. This CDR3 is built from 13 residues.

The CDR3 DNA is TGTGCCAGTAGTATCGGGAGCTCTGGAAACACCATATATTTT. As protein: CASSIGSSGNTIYF. This chain uses TRBV19 with TRBJ1-3; D unresolved. Trimming cost V 3 bases and J 0 bases, with 6 bases left between them. The length of the CDR3 is 14 residues. CDR1 and CDR2 (germline): LNHDA, SQIVND (reference sequence).

This clone was observed a handful of times. In the same sample, other DNA sequences code for this CDR3. The V and J genes are TRBV28 and TRBJ1-1, with TRBD1 as a possible D gene (5 bases). The CDR3 consists of 14 residues. Germline V CDR1 and CDR2: MDHEN, SYDVKM. V was trimmed by 2 bases and J by 1 base, leaving 8 bases between them. CDR3 amino acids: CASSLPGQNTEAFF. As DNA, the CDR3 is TGTGCCAGCAGTTTACCCGGACAGAACACTGAAGCTTTCTTT. Combining the CDR3 with reference TRBV28 and TRBJ1-1 gives the whole variable domain DVKVTQSSRYLVKRTGEKVFLECVQDMDHENMFWYRQDPGLGLRLIYFSYDVKMKEKGDIPEGYSVSREKKERFSLILESASTNQTSMYLCASSLPGQNTEAFFGQGTRLTVV.

This clone was counted only a few times. The chain uses TRBV5-1 and TRBJ1-1; 8 nucleotides line up with TRBD1. Per the germline V gene, CDR1 is SGHRS and CDR2 is YFSETQ. CDR3 length: 12 residues. Losses at the gene ends were 1 base for V and 8 bases for J; bases not matched to a gene: 1. CDR3 sequence reads: CASSLRTGEAFF. As DNA, the CDR3 is TGCGCCAGCAGCTTGAGGACAGGGGAAGCTTTCTTT.

CDR3 sequence reads: CAISESPTGASRPQHF. CDR3 bases: TGTGCCATCAGTGAGTCCCCGACAGGGGCTTCTCGGCCCCAGCATTTT. The V gene is TRBV10-3, the J gene TRBJ1-5; TRBD1 matches at 8 bases. The germline V gene encodes CDR1 ENHRY and CDR2 SYGVKD. The CDR3 runs to 16 residues. V gave up 0 bases and J gave up 9 bases; unmatched junction bases: 10.

The CDR3 DNA reads as TGTGCCAGCTCACCACCGATTACGAGGACAGAAATTAATGAAAAACTGTTTTTT. Protein: CASSPPITRTEINEKLFF. This sequence joins TRBV18 and TRBJ1-4, with a possible D match to TRBD1 (6 bases). Germline CDR1 KGHSH, CDR2 LQKENI. The CDR3 contains 18 residues. V was cut by 0 bases and J by 4 bases, with 18 bases left in between.

Worth noting for this clone: This same CDR3 is encoded by further DNA sequences in the sample. The J gene is TRBJ1-2, the V gene TRBV30; D is possibly TRBD1 (6 bases). The CDR3 runs to 14 residues. Germline lookup yields CDR1 GTSNPN and CDR2 SVGIG (reference sequence). The V and J ends lost 3 bases and 1 base respectively, with 12 bases between them. The CDR3 DNA is TGTGCCTGGAGCCTGACAGGAGTTAACTATGGCTACACCTTC. Its translation is CAWSLTGVNYGYTF.